This T cell receptor (beta chain) was observed in a study of T-cell reconstitution after alpha-beta-depleted transplantation in children. In germline, CDR1 is DFQATT, CDR2 SNEGSKA (reference sequence). The CDR3 has 15 amino acids. The ends were cut back, 5 bases at V and 5 bases at J, with 18 bases in the middle. A library of TCRbeta sequences, prepared with unique molecular identifiers, was generated. TCRdb redid the calling of the PCR reads with MiXCR, one entry per CDR3 protein. Of some 250,000 distinct CDR3 sequences listed, about 12% are singletons. Sequences were derived from PBMCs from the stem cell graft donor, sampled from the stem cell graft. The chain combines TRBV20-1 with TRBJ2-2; perhaps TRBD1 as D (5 bases). This sequence originates from a human donor who donated a stem cell graft to a child with acute lymphoblastic leukemia. The DNA for the CDR3 is TGCAGTGCTCCCCCTTTGCAGGGCGGAACCGGGGAGCTGTTTTTT. This translates into CSAPPLQGGTGELFF.